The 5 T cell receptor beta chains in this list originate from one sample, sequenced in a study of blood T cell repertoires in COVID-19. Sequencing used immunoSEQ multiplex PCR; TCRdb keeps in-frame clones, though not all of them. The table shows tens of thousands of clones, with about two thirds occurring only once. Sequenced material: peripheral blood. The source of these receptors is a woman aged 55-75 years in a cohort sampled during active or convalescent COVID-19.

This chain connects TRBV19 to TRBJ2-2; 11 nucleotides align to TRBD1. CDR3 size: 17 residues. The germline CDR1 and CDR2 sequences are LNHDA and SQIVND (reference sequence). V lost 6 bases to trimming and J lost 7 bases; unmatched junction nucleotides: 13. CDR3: CASRPLRDRGRIGELFF. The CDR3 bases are TGTGCCAGTAGGCCGCTTCGGGACAGGGGGAGGATCGGGGAGCTGTTTTTT.

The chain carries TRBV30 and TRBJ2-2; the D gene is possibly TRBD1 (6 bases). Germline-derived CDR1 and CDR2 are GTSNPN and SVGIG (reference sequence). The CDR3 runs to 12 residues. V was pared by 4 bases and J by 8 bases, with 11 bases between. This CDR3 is CAWKGVWGELFF. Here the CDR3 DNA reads TGTGCCTGGAAGGGGGTTTGGGGGGAGCTGTTTTTT.

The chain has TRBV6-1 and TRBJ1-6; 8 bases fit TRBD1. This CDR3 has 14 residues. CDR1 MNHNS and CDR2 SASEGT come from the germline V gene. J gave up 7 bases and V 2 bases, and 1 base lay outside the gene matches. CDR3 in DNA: TGTGCCAGCAGTGAAAGGACAGGGAATTCACCCCTCCACTTT. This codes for CASSERTGNSPLHF.

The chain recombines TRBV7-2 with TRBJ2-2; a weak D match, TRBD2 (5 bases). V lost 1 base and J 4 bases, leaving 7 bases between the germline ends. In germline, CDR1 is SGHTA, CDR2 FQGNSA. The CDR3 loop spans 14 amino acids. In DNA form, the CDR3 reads TGTGCCAGCAGCTTAGGGACTTTCACCGGGGAGCTGTTTTTT. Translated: CASSLGTFTGELFF.

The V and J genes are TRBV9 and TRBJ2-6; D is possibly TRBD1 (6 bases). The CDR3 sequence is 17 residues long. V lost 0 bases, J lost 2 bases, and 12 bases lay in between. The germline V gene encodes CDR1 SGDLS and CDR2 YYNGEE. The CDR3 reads CASSVAGVSPGANVLTF. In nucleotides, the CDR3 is TGTGCCAGCAGCGTAGCAGGGGTAAGCCCTGGGGCCAACGTCCTGACTTTC.